This TCR beta chain was profiled in a study of T-cell memory formation after mild COVID-19. This clonotype appeared a few times. The germline V gene has CDR1 SGHNT and CDR2 YENEEA. V lost 2 bases to trimming and J lost 5 bases, with 4 bases between them. This CDR3 contains 12 residues. TCRdb independently ran MiXCR on the 5' RACE reads; one entry per CDR3 protein. The table includes around 220,000 distinct CDR3 sequences, 15% to 20% detected once. The chain employs TRBV11-3 and TRBJ2-1; D gene uncertain. Material for sequencing was PBMCs or a T cell subset sorted from them (not recorded which). The clonotype was recovered from a young man who had mild COVID-19 (a few samples of this study predate the infection). Cell type and time point are not known. DNA for the CDR3: TGTGCCAGCAGCTTACCGGACAATGAGCAGTTCTTC. It translates to CASSLPDNEQFF.